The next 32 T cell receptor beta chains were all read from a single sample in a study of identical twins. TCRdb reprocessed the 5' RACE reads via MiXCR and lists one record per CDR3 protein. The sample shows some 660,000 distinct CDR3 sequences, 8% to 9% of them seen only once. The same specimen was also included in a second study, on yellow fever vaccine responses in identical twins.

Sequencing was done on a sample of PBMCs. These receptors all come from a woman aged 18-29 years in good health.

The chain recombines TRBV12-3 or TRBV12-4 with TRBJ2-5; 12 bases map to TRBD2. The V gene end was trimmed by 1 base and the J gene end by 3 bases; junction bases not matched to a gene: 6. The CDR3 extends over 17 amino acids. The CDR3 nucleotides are TGTGCCAGCAGTTTAGGCCTAGCGGGGGGGCGCAAAGAGACCCAGTACTTC. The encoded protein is CASSLGLAGGRKETQYF.

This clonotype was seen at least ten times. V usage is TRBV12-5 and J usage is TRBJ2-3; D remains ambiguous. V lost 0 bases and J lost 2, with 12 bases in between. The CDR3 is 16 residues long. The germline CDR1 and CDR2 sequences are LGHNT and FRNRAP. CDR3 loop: CASGLVVGVNTDTQYF. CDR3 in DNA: TGTGCTAGTGGTTTGGTAGTTGGAGTTAACACAGATACGCAGTATTTT.

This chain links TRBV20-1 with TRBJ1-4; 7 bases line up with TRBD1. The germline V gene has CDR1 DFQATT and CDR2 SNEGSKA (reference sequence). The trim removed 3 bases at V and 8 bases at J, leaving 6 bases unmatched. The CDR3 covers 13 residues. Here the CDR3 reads CSASRDSPEKLFF. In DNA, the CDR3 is TGCAGTGCTAGCCGGGACAGCCCAGAAAAACTGTTTTTT.

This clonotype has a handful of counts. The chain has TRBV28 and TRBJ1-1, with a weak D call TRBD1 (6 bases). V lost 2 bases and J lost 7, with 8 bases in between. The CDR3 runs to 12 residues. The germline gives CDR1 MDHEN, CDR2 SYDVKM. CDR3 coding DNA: TGTGCCAGCAGTTTACAGGGGTTTGAAGCTTTCTTT. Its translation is CASSLQGFEAFF.

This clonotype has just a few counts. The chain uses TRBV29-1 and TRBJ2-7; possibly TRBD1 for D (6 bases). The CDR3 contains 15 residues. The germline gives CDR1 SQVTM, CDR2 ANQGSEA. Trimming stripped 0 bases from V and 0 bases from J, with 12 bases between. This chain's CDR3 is CSVEDNKGVSYEQYF. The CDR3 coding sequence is TGCAGCGTTGAAGACAACAAGGGGGTCTCCTACGAGCAGTACTTC.

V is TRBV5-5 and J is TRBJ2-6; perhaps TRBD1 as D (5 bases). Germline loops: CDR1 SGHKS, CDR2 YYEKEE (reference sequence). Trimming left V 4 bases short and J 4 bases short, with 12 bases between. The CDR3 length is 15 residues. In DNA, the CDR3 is TGTGCCAGCAGCGTCGCAGGGATAGGGGCCAACGTCCTGACTTTC. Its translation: CASSVAGIGANVLTF.

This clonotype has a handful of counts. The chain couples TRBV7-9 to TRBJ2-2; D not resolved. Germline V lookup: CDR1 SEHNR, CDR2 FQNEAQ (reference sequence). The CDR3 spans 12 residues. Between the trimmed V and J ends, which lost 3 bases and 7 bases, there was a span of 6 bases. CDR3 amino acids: CASSFNYGELFF. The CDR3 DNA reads TGTGCCAGCAGCTTCAATTACGGGGAGCTGTTTTTT.

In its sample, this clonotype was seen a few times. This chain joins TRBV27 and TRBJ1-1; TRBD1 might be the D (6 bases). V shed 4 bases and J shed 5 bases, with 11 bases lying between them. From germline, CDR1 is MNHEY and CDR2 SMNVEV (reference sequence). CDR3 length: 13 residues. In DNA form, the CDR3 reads TGTGCCAGCAGTTATTTAGGGACAACTGAAGCTTTCTTT. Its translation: CASSYLGTTEAFF.

CDR3: CASSTLAGADTQYF. The CDR3 region has the DNA TGTGCCAGCAGCACTCTAGCGGGAGCAGATACGCAGTATTTT. The J gene is TRBJ2-3, the V gene TRBV7-2; 10 bases match TRBD2. Trimming at V came to 5 bases and at J to 4 bases, leaving 3 bases not matched to a gene. From germline, CDR1 is SGHTA and CDR2 FQGNSA. CDR3 size: 14 residues.

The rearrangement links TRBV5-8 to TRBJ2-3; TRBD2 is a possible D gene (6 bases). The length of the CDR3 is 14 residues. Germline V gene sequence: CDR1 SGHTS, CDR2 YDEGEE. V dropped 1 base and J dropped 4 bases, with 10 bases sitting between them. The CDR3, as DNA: TGTGCCAGCAGCTTGCTAGCGAAGGCAGATACGCAGTATTTT. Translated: CASSLLAKADTQYF.

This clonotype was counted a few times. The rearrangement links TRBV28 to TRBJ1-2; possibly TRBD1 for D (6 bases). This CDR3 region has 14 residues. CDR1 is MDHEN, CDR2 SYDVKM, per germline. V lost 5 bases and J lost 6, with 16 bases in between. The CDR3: CASSPRGPGDGYTF. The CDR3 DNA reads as TGTGCCAGCAGTCCCCGGGGGCCCGGGGATGGCTACACCTTC.

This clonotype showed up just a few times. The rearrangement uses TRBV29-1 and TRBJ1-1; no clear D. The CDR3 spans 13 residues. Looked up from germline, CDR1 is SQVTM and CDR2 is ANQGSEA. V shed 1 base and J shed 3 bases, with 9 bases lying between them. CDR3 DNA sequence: TGCAGCGTTGAAGTAGGATGGGACACTGAAGCTTTCTTT. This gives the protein CSVEVGWDTEAFF. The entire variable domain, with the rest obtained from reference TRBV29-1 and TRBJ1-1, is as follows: SAVISQKPSRDICQRGTSLTIQCQVDSQVTMMFWYRQQPGQSLTLIATANQGSEATYESGFVIDKFPISRPNLTFSTLTVSNMSPEDSSIYLCSVEVGWDTEAFFGQGTRLTVV.

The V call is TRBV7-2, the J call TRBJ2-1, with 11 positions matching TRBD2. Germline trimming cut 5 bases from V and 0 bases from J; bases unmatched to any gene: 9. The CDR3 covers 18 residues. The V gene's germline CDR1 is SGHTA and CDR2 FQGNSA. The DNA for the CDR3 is TGTGCCAGCAGCCTTAGCGGGGGGGCGGGCTTCTCCTACAATGAGCAGTTCTTC. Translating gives CASSLSGGAGFSYNEQFF.

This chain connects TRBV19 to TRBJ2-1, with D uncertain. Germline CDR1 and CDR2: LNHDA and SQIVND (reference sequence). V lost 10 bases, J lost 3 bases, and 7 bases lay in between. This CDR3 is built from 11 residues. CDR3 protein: CATRDYNEQFF. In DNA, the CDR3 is TGTGCCACTAGAGACTACAATGAGCAGTTCTTC.

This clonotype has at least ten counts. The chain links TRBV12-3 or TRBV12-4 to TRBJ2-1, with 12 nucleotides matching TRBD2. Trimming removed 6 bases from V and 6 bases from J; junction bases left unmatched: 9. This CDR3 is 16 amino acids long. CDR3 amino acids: CASRSTSGSRVNEQFF. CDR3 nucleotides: TGTGCCAGCAGGTCGACTAGCGGGAGTAGGGTCAATGAGCAGTTCTTC.

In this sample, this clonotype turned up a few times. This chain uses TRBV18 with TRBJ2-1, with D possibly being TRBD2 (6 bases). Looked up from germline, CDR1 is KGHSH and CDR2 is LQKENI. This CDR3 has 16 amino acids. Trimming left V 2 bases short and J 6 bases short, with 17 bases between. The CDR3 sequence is CASSPRATGAVNEQFF. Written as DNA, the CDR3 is TGTGCCAGCTCACCAAGGGCGACGGGAGCGGTCAATGAGCAGTTCTTC.

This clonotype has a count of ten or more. The DNA of the CDR3 is TGTGCCAGCAGCCAAACCATCTCTCGGGGCTATACCTACGAGCAGTACTTC. Its protein is CASSQTISRGYTYEQYF. This chain joins TRBV14 and TRBJ2-7; D tentatively reads TRBD1 or TRBD2 (5 bases each). The germline V gene encodes CDR1 SGHDN and CDR2 FVKESK. V was pared by 2 bases and J by 2 bases, with 19 bases between. The CDR3 covers 17 residues.

CDR3 coding DNA: TGTGCCAGCAGGGTGAGGGGGACACCCGCGGCCGGGGAGCTGTTTTTT. It translates to CASRVRGTPAAGELFF. V is TRBV27 and J is TRBJ2-2; possible D gene TRBD1, 6 bases. Germline lookup yields CDR1 MNHEY and CDR2 SMNVEV (reference sequence). Trimming left V 6 bases short and J 6 bases short, with 20 bases between. The CDR3 extends over 16 amino acids.

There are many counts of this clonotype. CDR3 bases: TGTGCCAGCAGCCTCGACGCCGGGACAGCCATCTACAATGAGCAGTTCTTC. This translates into CASSLDAGTAIYNEQFF. The chain employs TRBV27 and TRBJ2-1; 7 bases are a match to TRBD1. CDR3 length equals 17 residues. With 6 bases clipped from V and 3 bases from J, the junction kept 14 bases outside the gene matches. Germline CDR1 and CDR2: MNHEY and SMNVEV (reference sequence).

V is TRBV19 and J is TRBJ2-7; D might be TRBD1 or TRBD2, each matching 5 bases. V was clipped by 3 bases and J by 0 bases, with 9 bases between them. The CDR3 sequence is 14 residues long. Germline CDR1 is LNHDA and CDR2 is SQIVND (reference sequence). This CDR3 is CASSIRDPSYEQYF. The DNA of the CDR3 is TGTGCCAGTAGTATTCGGGACCCCTCCTACGAGCAGTACTTC.

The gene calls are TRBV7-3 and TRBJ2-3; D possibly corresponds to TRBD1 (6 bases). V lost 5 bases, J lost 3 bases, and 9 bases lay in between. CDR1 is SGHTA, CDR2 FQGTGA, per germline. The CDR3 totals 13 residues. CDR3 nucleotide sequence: TGTGCCAGCAGCAAACAGGGAACAGATACGCAGTATTTT. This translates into CASSKQGTDTQYF.

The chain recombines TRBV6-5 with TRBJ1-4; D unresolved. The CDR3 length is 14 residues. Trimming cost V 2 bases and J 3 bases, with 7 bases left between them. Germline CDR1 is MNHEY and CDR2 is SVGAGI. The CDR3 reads CASSYGGANEKLFF. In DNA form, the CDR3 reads TGTGCCAGCAGTTACGGTGGCGCTAATGAAAAACTGTTTTTT.

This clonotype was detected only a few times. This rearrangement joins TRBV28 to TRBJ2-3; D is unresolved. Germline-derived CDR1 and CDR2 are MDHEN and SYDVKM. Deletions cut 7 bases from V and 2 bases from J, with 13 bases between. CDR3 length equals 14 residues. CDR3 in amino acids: CASKPRWDTDTQYF. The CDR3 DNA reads TGTGCCAGCAAGCCCAGGTGGGACACAGATACGCAGTATTTT. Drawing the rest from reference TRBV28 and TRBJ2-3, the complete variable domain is DVKVTQSSRYLVKRTGEKVFLECVQDMDHENMFWYRQDPGLGLRLIYFSYDVKMKEKGDIPEGYSVSREKKERFSLILESASTNQTSMYLCASKPRWDTDTQYFGPGTRLTVL.

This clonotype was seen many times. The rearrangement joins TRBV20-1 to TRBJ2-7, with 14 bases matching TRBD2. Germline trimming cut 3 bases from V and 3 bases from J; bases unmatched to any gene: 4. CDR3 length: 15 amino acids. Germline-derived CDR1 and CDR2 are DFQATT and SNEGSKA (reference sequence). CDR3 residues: CSASRGTSGSYEQYF. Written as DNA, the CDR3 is TGCAGTGCTAGCCGCGGGACTAGCGGGAGCTACGAGCAGTACTTC.

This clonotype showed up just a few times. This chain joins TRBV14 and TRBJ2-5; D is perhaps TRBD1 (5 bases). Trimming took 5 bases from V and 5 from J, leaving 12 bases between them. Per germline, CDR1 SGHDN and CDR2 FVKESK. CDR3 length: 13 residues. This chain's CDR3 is CASSWGLGETQYF. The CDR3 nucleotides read TGTGCCAGCAGCTGGGGCCTGGGGGAGACCCAGTACTTC.

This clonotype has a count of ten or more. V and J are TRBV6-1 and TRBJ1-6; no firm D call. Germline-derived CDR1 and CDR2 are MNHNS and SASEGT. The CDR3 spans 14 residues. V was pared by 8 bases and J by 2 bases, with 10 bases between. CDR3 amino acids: CASGPKPYNSPLHF. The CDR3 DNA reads TGTGCCAGCGGTCCTAAGCCCTATAATTCACCCCTCCACTTT.

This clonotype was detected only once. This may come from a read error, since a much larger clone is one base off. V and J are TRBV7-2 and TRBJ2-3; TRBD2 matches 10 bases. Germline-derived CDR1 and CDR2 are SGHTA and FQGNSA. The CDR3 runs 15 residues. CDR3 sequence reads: CACSTTSGFRYTQYF. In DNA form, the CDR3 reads TGTGCCTGCAGCACGACTAGCGGGTTCAGGTATACGCAGTATTTT.

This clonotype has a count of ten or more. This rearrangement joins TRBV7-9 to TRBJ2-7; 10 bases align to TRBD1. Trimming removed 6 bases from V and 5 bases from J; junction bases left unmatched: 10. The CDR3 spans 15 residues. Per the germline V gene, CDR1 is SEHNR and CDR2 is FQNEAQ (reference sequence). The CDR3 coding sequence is TGTGCCAGCAGAGAGAACCGGGACAGGGGCAACGAGCAGTACTTC. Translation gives CASRENRDRGNEQYF. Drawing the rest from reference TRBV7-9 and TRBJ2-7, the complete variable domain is DTGVSQNPRHKITKRGQNVTFRCDPISEHNRLYWYRQTLGQGPEFLTYFQNEAQLEKSRLLSDRFSAERPKGSFSTLEIQRTEQGDSAMYLCASRENRDRGNEQYFGPGTRLTVT.

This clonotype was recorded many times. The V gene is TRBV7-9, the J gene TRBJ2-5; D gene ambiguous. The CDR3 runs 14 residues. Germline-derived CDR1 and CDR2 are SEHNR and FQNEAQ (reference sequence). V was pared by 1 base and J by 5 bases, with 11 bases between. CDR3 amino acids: CASSLGSGWETQYF. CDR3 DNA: TGTGCCAGCAGCTTAGGATCAGGCTGGGAGACCCAGTACTTC.

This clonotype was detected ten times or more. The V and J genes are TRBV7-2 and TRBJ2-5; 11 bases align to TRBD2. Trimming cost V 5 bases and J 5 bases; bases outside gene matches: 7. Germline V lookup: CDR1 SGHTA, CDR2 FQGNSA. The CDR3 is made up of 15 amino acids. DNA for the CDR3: TGTGCCAGCAGCGACACTAGCGGGGGAGAGGAGACCCAGTACTTC. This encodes CASSDTSGGEETQYF.

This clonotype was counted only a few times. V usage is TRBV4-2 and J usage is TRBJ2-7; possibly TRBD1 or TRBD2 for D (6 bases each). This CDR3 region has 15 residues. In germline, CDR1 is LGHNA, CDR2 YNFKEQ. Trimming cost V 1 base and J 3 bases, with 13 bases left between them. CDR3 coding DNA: TGTGCCAGCAGCCAAGTGGGGGCTAGCGTCTACGAGCAGTACTTC. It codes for CASSQVGASVYEQYF.

The CDR3 DNA reads as TGTGCCAGCAGTTTATTGGGACTAGCGGGAGGGACTGGGGCCAACGTCCTGACTTTC. Amino acids: CASSLLGLAGGTGANVLTF. This sequence joins TRBV28 and TRBJ2-6; 16 bases align to TRBD2. This CDR3 has 19 amino acids. Trimming at V came to 1 base and at J to 2 bases, leaving 2 bases not matched to a gene. Germline lookup yields CDR1 MDHEN and CDR2 SYDVKM. The complete variable domain, with remaining parts taken from reference TRBV28 and TRBJ2-6, reads DVKVTQSSRYLVKRTGEKVFLECVQDMDHENMFWYRQDPGLGLRLIYFSYDVKMKEKGDIPEGYSVSREKKERFSLILESASTNQTSMYLCASSLLGLAGGTGANVLTFGAGSRLTVL.